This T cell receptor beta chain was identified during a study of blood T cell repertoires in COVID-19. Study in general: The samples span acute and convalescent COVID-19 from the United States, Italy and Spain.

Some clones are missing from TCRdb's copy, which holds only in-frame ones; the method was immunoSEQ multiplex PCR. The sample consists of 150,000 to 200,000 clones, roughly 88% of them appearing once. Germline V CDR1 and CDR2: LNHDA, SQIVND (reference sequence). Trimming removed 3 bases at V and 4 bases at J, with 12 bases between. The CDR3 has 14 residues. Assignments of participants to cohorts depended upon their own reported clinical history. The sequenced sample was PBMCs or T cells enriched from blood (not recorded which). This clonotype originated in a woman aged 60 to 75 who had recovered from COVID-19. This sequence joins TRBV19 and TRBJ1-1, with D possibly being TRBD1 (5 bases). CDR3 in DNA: TGTGCCAGTAGTATGATGCAGGGTCTCACTGAAGCTTTCTTT. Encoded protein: CASSMMQGLTEAFF.